The entry below describes one TCR beta chain. This clone was detected only a few times. The antigen it recognizes is unknown. Nothing much larger sits one base from this clone, and base qualities are not available. Trimming at the junction amounts to 5 bases on V and 7 bases on J, and the germline ends lie 15 bases apart. The germline V gene encodes CDR1 MGHDK and CDR2 SYGVNS. The CDR3 has 13 amino acids, counting the end cysteine and phenylalanine. Only the CDR3 portion is preserved as DNA: 39 bases, with reading frame beginning at the first base. This record comes from a study of shared clonotypes between healthy human individuals (dated by TCRdb to between 2020 and 2021). With respect to the entire study: The cohort comprised a couple of women and a few men aged 18 to 49 years. For each donor, CD4 naive and CD4 memory were each run on three plates, CD8 naive on two plates, and CD8 memory on one plate. Blood TCR repertoires of about five healthy adults were deeply sequenced to estimate repertoire size and the extent of clonotype sharing between individuals. To increase sequencing depth and limit assay-specific biases, TCR repertoire library preparation and sequencing were carried out by different laboratories using diverse techniques. Each donor's leukapheresis produced roughly between about 0.8 and 10 billion PBMCs.

Using the deep immunoSEQ assay, TCR CDR3 regions were amplified from genomic DNA by multiplex PCR. Genomic DNA extracted from each cell subset was distributed evenly over all wells of several immunoSEQ 96-well plates, and each plate served as one replicate. For sorted subsets, each replicate PCR was loaded with roughly 0.2 ug genomic DNA, equivalent to about 30,000 T cell genomes. The purified libraries were quantified using a Qubit 3.0 fluorometer, sized with a Bioanalyzer 2100, and then quantified again using the KAPA Library Quantification kit. Every immunoSEQ 96-well plate was sequenced on a dedicated single-read 150-cycle Illumina NextSeq 550 flow cell. Concerning the study's data processing: Because the immunoSEQ output held only junctional sequences and lacked quality scores, the filtering could not match the filtering applied to full-length reads. Sequences were annotated with PyIR, a Python wrapper for IgBLAST v1.9, using IMGT germline references to assign V/J genes and CDR3. Reads with weak V/J assignments (E-value above 1e-6), missing CDR3, stop codons, out-of-frame junctions, or ambiguous translated residues were removed. V3J clonotypes were defined as sequences sharing an identical inferred V gene, J gene, and CDR3 amino acid sequence. Percentage overlap between repertoires was computed as shared unique clonotypes divided by the size of the smaller repertoire. RTK rarefaction, the Chao1 estimator, and Recon v2.1 estimates of unobserved clonotypes were used to assess repertoire richness. For all TCRbeta clonotypes obtained by the gDNA method from a few donors, generation probabilities were computed with OLGA. TCRdb obtained this table from immuneACCESS and retained in-frame rearrangements with V and J assigned. These tables miss some clones; where compared with another copy, unresolved V genes account for less than half of the shortfall, and the remainder is unexplained. V and J calls and clone size are given by that table; D and trimming were obtained from the DNA. The sample includes over 95,000 clones, with 65% to 75% observed a single time. Approximately 23% of the sample rests with the top ten.

What the authors observed across the whole study: Compared with non-shared clonotypes, the clonotypes found in all four sorted-subset donors had higher generation probabilities. Incomplete sequencing was indicated by rarefaction of sorted-subset datasets, despite the large sequencing depth. Pairwise subsampling indicated that sequencing depth was expected to affect the degree of clonotype sharing among donors. When several donors were compared, the shared fraction of clonotypes was around 5% for naive CD4, around 3.5% for naive CD8, 2.3% for memory CD4, and under 0.5% for memory CD8. Only blood was sampled, and tissue TCR repertoires likely differ from those in blood. Estimated clonotype richness was generally larger for naive than for memory subsets. The small number of donors limited the genetic and exposure-history diversity represented.

The donors were healthy, HIV-negative adults who had no recently reported acute infections or vaccinations. Every donor was a Caucasian adult residing in Nashville, Tennessee, USA. The CD8 memory samples were a combination of magnetically selected CD45RO+ cells and CCR7-negative CD45RA+ effector memory (TemRA) cells. Blood was obtained by leukapheresis, after which PBMCs were separated by Ficoll-Histopaque density gradient centrifugation and cryopreserved in liquid nitrogen vapor phase. Analytical flow cytometry was used to check the purity and quantity of each magnetically sorted T cell population. From each sorted fraction, genomic DNA was isolated and quantified by UV absorbance on a Nanodrop 2000c.

The origin of this receptor is a woman aged 25-40 years in good health. The specimen sequenced was memory CD8+ T cells sorted from blood. Interpreted using the paper, the cell subset or site label stands for: CD45RO+ cells pooled with CCR7-negative TemRA cells. The V and J segments used are TRBV25-1 and TRBJ2-7; matching of 5 bases hints at TRBD2 as the D gene. CDR3 reads: CASSSGLLGEQYF. The DNA sequence is TGTGCCAGCAGTTCCGGACTTCTCGGGGAGCAGTACTTC.